Shown below are 30 T cell receptor beta chains from a single sample sequenced in a study of blood T cell repertoires in COVID-19. TCRdb's copy holds only in-frame clones and misses some; the assay was immunoSEQ multiplex PCR. The sample includes around 180,000 clones, 86% seen only once; the top ten take around 9%. The sequencing sample was made of PBMCs or T cells enriched from blood (not recorded which). The receptors were sampled from a woman in her twenties or thirties who had recovered from COVID-19.

CDR3 region: CASSSGRTGDIGEQYF. CDR3 bases: TGCGCCAGCAGTTCCGGACGAACGGGAGATATTGGCGAGCAGTACTTC. This chain connects TRBV5-1 to TRBJ2-7; possible D gene TRBD2, 6 bases. The CDR3 is 16 amino acids. Germline CDR1 is SGHRS and CDR2 is YFSETQ. Trimming took 5 bases from V and 6 from J, leaving 24 bases between them.

V and J are TRBV27 and TRBJ1-6; 11 bases fit TRBD1. V lost 5 bases, J lost 8 bases, and 11 bases stayed unmatched. The V gene's germline CDR1 is MNHEY and CDR2 SMNVEV (reference sequence). The CDR3 runs 17 residues. CDR3: CASSLTGGGQGDSPLHF. Here the CDR3 DNA reads TGTGCCAGCAGTCTGACCGGGGGGGGACAGGGGGATTCACCCCTCCACTTT.

The table lists this clone with a count of one. The chain carries TRBV19 and TRBJ2-5; possibly TRBD1 for D (5 bases). Germline assignment: CDR1 LNHDA and CDR2 SQIVND (reference sequence). V was pared by 4 bases and J by 0 bases, with 9 bases between. CDR3 size: 14 residues. In nucleotides, the CDR3 is TGTGCCAGTAGTACATCAGGGTACCAAGAGACCCAGTACTTC. The encoded protein is CASSTSGYQETQYF.

DNA of the CDR3: TGTGCAAGTCGCTTAGGGGGACAGGTAAGTTGTGGCATAAATCAGCCCCAGCATTTT. It yields the protein CASRLGGQVSCGINQPQHF. This chain links TRBV12-2 with TRBJ1-5; the table's D gene call, TRBD1, was not cross checked with the DNA. TRBV12-2 is termed a pseudogene. This CDR3 region has 19 residues.

CDR3 sequence: CASSPRGRSAGELFF. CDR3 nucleotide sequence: TGTGCCAGCTCACCCAGGGGGCGATCTGCCGGGGAGCTGTTTTTT. The chain employs TRBV18 and TRBJ2-2; 8 bases agree with TRBD1. Per germline, CDR1 KGHSH and CDR2 LQKENI. The CDR3 sequence is 15 residues long. Losses at the gene ends were 3 bases for V and 6 bases for J; bases not matched to a gene: 6.

This clone showed up just once. The chain uses TRBV18 and TRBJ2-4; D gene unclear. This CDR3 spans 15 amino acids. V lost 0 bases and J lost 3, with 9 bases in between. Looked up from germline, CDR1 is KGHSH and CDR2 is LQKENI. In DNA form, the CDR3 reads TGTGCCAGCTCACCACCAACTCTAGGCAAAAACATTCAGTACTTC. Amino acid sequence: CASSPPTLGKNIQYF.

The V gene is TRBV29-1, the J gene TRBJ1-4; D unclear. Germline V lookup: CDR1 SQVTM, CDR2 ANQGSEA. CDR3 length equals 12 residues. Trimming stripped 3 bases from V and 5 bases from J, with 7 bases between. Written as DNA, the CDR3 is TGCAGCGTTGAGGCAGAAAATGAAAAACTGTTTTTT. Translating gives CSVEAENEKLFF.

The chain joins TRBV27 to TRBJ2-1, with 15 bases identical to TRBD2. Germline assignment: CDR1 MNHEY and CDR2 SMNVEV (reference sequence). The CDR3 loop spans 17 amino acids. V was clipped by 6 bases and J by 8 bases; unmatched bases: 11. The CDR3: CASSLHKGTSGRYEQFF. DNA for the CDR3: TGTGCCAGCAGCCTACACAAGGGGACTAGCGGGAGGTATGAGCAGTTCTTC.

V gene TRBV28 combines with J gene TRBJ2-7; 10 nucleotides match TRBD1. Germline V gene sequence: CDR1 MDHEN, CDR2 SYDVKM. After removal of 6 bases from V and 4 bases from J, the junction contained 0 bases not matched to a gene. CDR3 length: 12 residues. The CDR3 is CASRGQGYEQYF. The DNA for the CDR3 is TGTGCCAGCAGGGGACAGGGGTACGAGCAGTACTTC.

This clone was found a few times. The chain is built from TRBV2 and TRBJ1-2, with D uncertain. Per germline, CDR1 SNHLY and CDR2 FYNNEI. The CDR3 contains 14 residues. Trimming cost V 3 bases and J 3 bases, with 11 bases left between them. Here the CDR3 DNA reads TGTGCCAGCAGTGAGGGAGCGGCCGACTATGGCTACACCTTC. Translating gives CASSEGAADYGYTF. Looking up the rest from reference TRBV2 and TRBJ1-2 gives the full variable domain: EPEVTQTPSHQVTQMGQEVILRCVPISNHLYFYWYRQILGQKVEFLVSFYNNEISEKSEIFDDQFSVERPDGSNFTLKIRSTKLEDSAMYFCASSEGAADYGYTFGSGTRLTVV.

V is TRBV11-2 and J is TRBJ2-7; 8 positions agree with TRBD2. Looked up from germline, CDR1 is SGHAT and CDR2 is FQNNGV. Trimming removed 4 bases from V and 0 bases from J; junction bases left unmatched: 2. The CDR3 has 14 residues. The CDR3 DNA reads as TGTGCCAGCAGCTCCGGGACTAGCTCCTACGAGCAGTACTTC. Its protein product is CASSSGTSSYEQYF.

The V call is TRBV30, the J call TRBJ1-1; D is possibly TRBD1 (6 bases). CDR3 length: 14 residues. The V end lost 1 base, the J end lost 5 bases, and 14 bases lay between the germline ends. The germline CDR1 and CDR2 sequences are GTSNPN and SVGIG (reference sequence). CDR3 DNA: TGTGCCTGGAGTGGGCAGGGGCCGTATACTGAAGCTTTCTTT. It translates to CAWSGQGPYTEAFF.

V gene TRBV4-2 combines with J gene TRBJ2-1; tentatively, D is TRBD2 (6 bases). The CDR3 runs to 16 residues. The ends were cut back, 0 bases at V and 8 bases at J, with 17 bases in the middle. Germline-derived CDR1 and CDR2 are LGHNA and YNFKEQ. The CDR3 loop is CASSQDGETSLDEQFF. The CDR3 bases are TGTGCCAGCAGCCAAGATGGGGAGACTAGTTTGGATGAGCAGTTCTTC.

The J gene is TRBJ1-2, the V gene TRBV28, with a weak D call TRBD1 (6 bases). The V gene's germline CDR1 is MDHEN and CDR2 SYDVKM. The CDR3 extends over 16 amino acids. The ends were cut back, 3 bases at V and 8 bases at J, with 22 bases in the middle. CDR3: CASSFGRSWGLGGYTF. CDR3 DNA sequence: TGTGCCAGCAGTTTTGGGCGGTCCTGGGGGCTGGGCGGCTACACCTTC.

The rearrangement links TRBV19 to TRBJ2-1; D may be TRBD1 (6 bases). This CDR3 has 15 amino acids. Germline-derived CDR1 and CDR2 are LNHDA and SQIVND (reference sequence). V dropped 1 base and J dropped 9 bases, with 16 bases sitting between them. The CDR3 DNA is TGTGCCAGTAGTATAGTGCAGGGGAGATGGGTTGAGCAGTTCTTC. It is translated as CASSIVQGRWVEQFF.

The rearrangement uses TRBV7-9 and TRBJ2-7; D is perhaps TRBD2 (6 bases). The germline V gene has CDR1 SEHNR and CDR2 FQNEAQ (reference sequence). V lost 5 bases and J lost 6, with 14 bases in between. The CDR3 is 13 amino acids. CDR3 in amino acids: CASSPSSVFEQYF. The CDR3 bases are TGTGCCAGCAGCCCCTCTAGCGTTTTCGAGCAGTACTTC.

Written as DNA, the CDR3 is TGTGCCAGCAGTTCTATGACAGCCTTCACCGGGGAGCTGTTTTTT. Amino acid sequence: CASSSMTAFTGELFF. The V and J genes are TRBV6-5 and TRBJ2-2, with D possibly matching TRBD1 (5 bases). Trimming removed 4 bases at V and 4 bases at J, with 13 bases between. There are 15 residues in the CDR3. The germline CDR1 and CDR2 sequences are MNHEY and SVGAGI.

The chain joins TRBV27 to TRBJ2-7, with TRBD2 matching over 10 bases. This CDR3 is 17 amino acids long. From germline, CDR1 is MNHEY and CDR2 SMNVEV (reference sequence). V lost 5 bases and J lost 3; bases outside the gene matches: 13. CDR3 in amino acids: CASSPSGVAGGFYEQYF. The CDR3 region has the DNA TGTGCCAGCAGTCCCTCCGGGGTAGCGGGAGGCTTCTACGAGCAGTACTTC.

The chain couples TRBV5-1 to TRBJ2-7; 7 nucleotides agree with TRBD1. Germline trimming cut 3 bases from V and 3 bases from J; bases unmatched to any gene: 3. CDR3 length: 13 amino acids. Germline-derived CDR1 and CDR2 are SGHRS and YFSETQ. Here the CDR3 DNA reads TGCGCCAGCAGCTACGGGACAGACTACGAGCAGTACTTC. It yields the protein CASSYGTDYEQYF.

The CDR3 nucleotides read TGTGCCATCAGTGTGGAACAGGAGAACACTGAAGCTTTCTTT. It is translated as CAISVEQENTEAFF. The J gene is TRBJ1-1, the V gene TRBV10-3; tentative D call: TRBD1 (5 bases). The ends were cut back, 4 bases at V and 1 base at J, with 10 bases in the middle. The length of the CDR3 is 14 residues. CDR1 ENHRY and CDR2 SYGVKD come from the germline V gene.

This clone has a single count. The chain employs TRBV25-1 and TRBJ2-1; D is unresolved. The germline gives CDR1 MGHDK, CDR2 SYGVNS. The CDR3 is 15 amino acids. With 7 bases removed from V and 1 base from J, the gap between germline ends came to 14 bases. The CDR3 sequence is CASKPNVGSYNEQFF. CDR3 nucleotides: TGTGCCAGCAAACCAAACGTCGGTTCCTACAATGAGCAGTTCTTC.

The genes are TRBV10-3 and TRBJ1-3; the D gene is possibly TRBD1 (5 bases). The CDR3 is 14 amino acids. Germline lookup yields CDR1 ENHRY and CDR2 SYGVKD. V lost 7 bases to trimming and J lost 9 bases, with 19 bases between them. CDR3 region: CAINEGDLGSTIYF. The CDR3 DNA follows: TGTGCCATCAATGAAGGGGATCTGGGCAGCACCATATATTTT.

The V gene is TRBV5-6, the J gene TRBJ2-2, with D perhaps TRBD2 (5 bases). This CDR3 region has 15 residues. From germline, CDR1 is SGHDT and CDR2 YYEEEE. V lost 2 bases and J 3 bases, leaving 11 bases between the germline ends. For the CDR3, the DNA is TGTGCCAGCAGCTTTGAGGGATTCTACACCGGGGAGCTGTTTTTT. Encoded protein: CASSFEGFYTGELFF.

This chain connects TRBV6-5 to TRBJ1-2; the match to TRBD1 covers 8 bases. Losses at the gene ends were 7 bases for V and 6 bases for J; bases not matched to a gene: 7. CDR3 length: 13 amino acids. Per germline, CDR1 MNHEY and CDR2 SVGAGI. Here the CDR3 reads CASKTQGENGYTF. The CDR3 DNA sequence: TGTGCCAGCAAAACACAGGGGGAGAATGGCTACACCTTC.

This rearrangement joins TRBV25-1 to TRBJ1-3; unclear D gene. Looked up from germline, CDR1 is MGHDK and CDR2 is SYGVNS. This CDR3 spans 14 amino acids. Trimming left V 0 bases short and J 3 bases short, with 6 bases between. This CDR3 reads CASSEYQLGNTIYF. The CDR3 nucleotides are TGTGCCAGCAGTGAATATCAACTTGGAAACACCATATATTTT.

The chain is built from TRBV28 and TRBJ2-7; TRBD2 aligns across 11 bases. Germline values: CDR1 MDHEN, CDR2 SYDVKM. Losses at the gene ends were 5 bases for V and 7 bases for J; bases not matched to a gene: 13. The CDR3 consists of 16 residues. As DNA, the CDR3 is TGTGCCAGCAGTCTACTAATAGCGGGAGGGCAGGGAGAGCAGTACTTC. The encoded protein is CASSLLIAGGQGEQYF. Variable domain in full (rest from reference TRBV28 and TRBJ2-7): DVKVTQSSRYLVKRTGEKVFLECVQDMDHENMFWYRQDPGLGLRLIYFSYDVKMKEKGDIPEGYSVSREKKERFSLILESASTNQTSMYLCASSLLIAGGQGEQYFGPGTRLTVT.

In nucleotides, the CDR3 is TGTGCCTGGTCCGGGACAGGGAATTCACCCCTCCACTTT. Its translation is CAWSGTGNSPLHF. The gene calls are TRBV30 and TRBJ1-6; TRBD1 aligns across 9 bases. Per the germline V gene, CDR1 is GTSNPN and CDR2 is SVGIG (reference sequence). This CDR3 has 13 amino acids. V lost 5 bases to trimming and J lost 7 bases; unmatched junction nucleotides: 3.

The chain couples TRBV18 to TRBJ1-1; D remains ambiguous. CDR3 length equals 14 residues. CDR1 and CDR2 from the germline V gene are KGHSH and LQKENI. V lost 6 bases and J lost 4, with 15 bases in between. CDR3 amino acids: CASSRSPRGTEAFF. The CDR3 DNA is TGTGCCAGCTCGCGAAGTCCCCGGGGCACTGAAGCTTTCTTT.

The genes are TRBV9 and TRBJ2-5, with TRBD1 matching 9 bases. CDR3 size: 15 residues. V gave up 3 bases and J gave up 5 bases; unmatched junction bases: 8. The V gene's germline CDR1 is SGDLS and CDR2 YYNGEE. As DNA, the CDR3 is TGTGCCAGCAGCGCGCAGGGACAGGGAGTTGAGACCCAGTACTTC. It is translated as CASSAQGQGVETQYF.

The DNA for the CDR3 is TGTGCCAGCAGTTACCCGGGACAGGTCTTTTACTTC. Translated, it gives CASSYPGQVFYF. The rearrangement links TRBV27 to TRBJ2-7; 8 bases map to TRBD1. V dropped 4 bases and J dropped 13; count of bases not matched to a gene: 9. CDR1 MNHEY and CDR2 SMNVEV come from the germline V gene (reference sequence). This CDR3 is 12 amino acids long.